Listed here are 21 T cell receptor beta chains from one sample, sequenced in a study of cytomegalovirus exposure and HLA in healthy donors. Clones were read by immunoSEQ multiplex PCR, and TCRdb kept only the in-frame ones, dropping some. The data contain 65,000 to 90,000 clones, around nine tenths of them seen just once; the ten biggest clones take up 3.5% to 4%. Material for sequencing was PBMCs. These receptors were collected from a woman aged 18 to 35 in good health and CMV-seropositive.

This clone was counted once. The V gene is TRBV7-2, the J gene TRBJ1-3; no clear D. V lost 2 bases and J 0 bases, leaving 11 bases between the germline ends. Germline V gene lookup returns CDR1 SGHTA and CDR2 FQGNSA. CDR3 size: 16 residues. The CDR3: CASSLLRVGSGNTIYF. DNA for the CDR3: TGTGCCAGCAGCTTACTACGCGTTGGCTCTGGAAACACCATATATTTT.

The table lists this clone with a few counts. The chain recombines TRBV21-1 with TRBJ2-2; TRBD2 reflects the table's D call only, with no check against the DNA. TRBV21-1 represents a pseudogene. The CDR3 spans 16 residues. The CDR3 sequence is CASSKMSGMYTGELFF. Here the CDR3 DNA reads TGTGCCAGCAGCAAGATGAGCGGGATGTATACCGGGGAGCTGTTTTTT.

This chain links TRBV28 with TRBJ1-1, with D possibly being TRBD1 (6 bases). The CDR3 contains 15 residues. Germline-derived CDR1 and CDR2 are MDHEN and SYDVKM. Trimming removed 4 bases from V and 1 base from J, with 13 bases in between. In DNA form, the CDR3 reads TGTGCCAGCAGTTCGTCGGGACACCAGAACACTGAAGCTTTCTTT. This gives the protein CASSSSGHQNTEAFF.

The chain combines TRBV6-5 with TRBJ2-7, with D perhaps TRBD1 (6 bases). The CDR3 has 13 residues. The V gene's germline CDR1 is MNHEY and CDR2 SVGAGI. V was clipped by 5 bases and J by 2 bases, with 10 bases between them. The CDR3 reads CASSPQGPYEQYF. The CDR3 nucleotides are TGTGCCAGCAGTCCACAGGGACCCTACGAGCAGTACTTC.

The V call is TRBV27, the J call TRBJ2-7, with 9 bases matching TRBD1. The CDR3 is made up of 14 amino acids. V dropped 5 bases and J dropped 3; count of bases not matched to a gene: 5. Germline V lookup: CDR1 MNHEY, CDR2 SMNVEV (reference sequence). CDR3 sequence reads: CASSTQTGGYEQYF. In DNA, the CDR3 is TGTGCCAGCAGTACCCAGACAGGGGGCTACGAGCAGTACTTC.

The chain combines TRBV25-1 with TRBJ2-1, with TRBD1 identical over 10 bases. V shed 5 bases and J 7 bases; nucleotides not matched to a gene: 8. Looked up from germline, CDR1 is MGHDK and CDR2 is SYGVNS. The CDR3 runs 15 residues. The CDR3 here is CASSFSGTGANEQFF. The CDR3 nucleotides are TGTGCCAGCAGTTTTTCCGGGACAGGGGCAAATGAGCAGTTCTTC.

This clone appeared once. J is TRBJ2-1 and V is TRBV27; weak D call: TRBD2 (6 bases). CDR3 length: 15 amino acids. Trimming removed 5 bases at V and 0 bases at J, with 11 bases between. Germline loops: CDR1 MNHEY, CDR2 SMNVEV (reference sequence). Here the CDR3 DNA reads TGTGCCAGCAGTCTGGACGGGAGCTCCTACAATGAGCAGTTCTTC. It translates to CASSLDGSSYNEQFF.

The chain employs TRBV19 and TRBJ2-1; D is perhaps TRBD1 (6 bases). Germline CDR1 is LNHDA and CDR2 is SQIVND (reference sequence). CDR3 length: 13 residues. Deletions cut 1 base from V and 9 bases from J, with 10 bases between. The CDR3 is CASSIVWGLEQFF. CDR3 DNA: TGTGCCAGTAGTATAGTTTGGGGGCTTGAGCAGTTCTTC.

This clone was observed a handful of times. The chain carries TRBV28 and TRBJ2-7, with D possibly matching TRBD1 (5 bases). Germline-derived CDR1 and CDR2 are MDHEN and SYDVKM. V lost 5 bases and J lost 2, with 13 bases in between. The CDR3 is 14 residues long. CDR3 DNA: TGTGCCAGCAGTCTAGACAGAGCTCCCTACGAGCAGTACTTC. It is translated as CASSLDRAPYEQYF.

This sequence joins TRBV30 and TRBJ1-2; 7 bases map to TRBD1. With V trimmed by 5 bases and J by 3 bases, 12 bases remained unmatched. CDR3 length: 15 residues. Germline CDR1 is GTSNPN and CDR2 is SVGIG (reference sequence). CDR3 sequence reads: CAWAARQGVYYGYTF. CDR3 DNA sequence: TGTGCCTGGGCGGCCCGACAGGGAGTTTACTATGGCTACACCTTC.

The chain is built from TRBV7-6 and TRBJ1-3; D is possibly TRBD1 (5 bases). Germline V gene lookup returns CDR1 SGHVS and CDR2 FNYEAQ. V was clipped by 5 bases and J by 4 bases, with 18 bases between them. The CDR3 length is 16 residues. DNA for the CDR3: TGTGCCAGCAGCCTAAAGACAGCGGGGTCGGGAAACACCATATATTTT. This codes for CASSLKTAGSGNTIYF. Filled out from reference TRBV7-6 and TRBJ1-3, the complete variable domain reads GAGVSQSPRYKVTKRGQDVALRCDPISGHVSLYWYRQALGQGPEFLTYFNYEAQQDKSGLPNDRFSAERPEGSISTLTIQRTEQRDSAMYRCASSLKTAGSGNTIYFGEGSWLTVV.

The CDR3 nucleotides are TGCAGCGTTGAGGACCGGGACAGAGCGTTGACCCAGTACTTC. Translating it yields CSVEDRDRALTQYF. The V gene is TRBV29-1, the J gene TRBJ2-5, with 7 bases that match TRBD1. Looked up from germline, CDR1 is SQVTM and CDR2 is ANQGSEA. The CDR3 runs 14 residues. The junction had 11 bases not matched to a gene; V was cut back by 3 bases and J by 7 bases.

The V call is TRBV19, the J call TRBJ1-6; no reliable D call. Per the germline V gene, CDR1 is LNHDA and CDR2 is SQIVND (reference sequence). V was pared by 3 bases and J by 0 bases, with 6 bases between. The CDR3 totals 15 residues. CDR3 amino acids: CASSMVRSYNSPLHF. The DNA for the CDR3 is TGTGCCAGTAGTATGGTGCGCTCCTATAATTCACCCCTCCACTTT.

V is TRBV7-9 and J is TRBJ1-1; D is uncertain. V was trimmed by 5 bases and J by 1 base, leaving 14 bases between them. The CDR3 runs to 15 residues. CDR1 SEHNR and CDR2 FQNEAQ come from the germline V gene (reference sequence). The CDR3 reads CASSPMGLKNTEAFF. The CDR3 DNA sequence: TGTGCCAGCAGCCCCATGGGCCTGAAGAACACTGAAGCTTTCTTT.

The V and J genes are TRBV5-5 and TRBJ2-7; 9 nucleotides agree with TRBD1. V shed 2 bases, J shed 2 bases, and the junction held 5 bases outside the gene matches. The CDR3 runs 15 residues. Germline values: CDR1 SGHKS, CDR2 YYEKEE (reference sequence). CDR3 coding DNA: TGTGCCAGCAGCTTATTTACAGGGGGCCCCTACGAGCAGTACTTC. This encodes CASSLFTGGPYEQYF.

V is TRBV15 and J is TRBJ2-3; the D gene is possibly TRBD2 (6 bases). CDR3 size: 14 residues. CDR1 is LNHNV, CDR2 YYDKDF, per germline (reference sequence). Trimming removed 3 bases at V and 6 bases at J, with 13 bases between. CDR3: CATSRDFGGDTQYF. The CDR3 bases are TGTGCCACCAGCAGGGATTTTGGGGGGGATACGCAGTATTTT.

The CDR3 DNA reads as TGTGCCAGCAGCACGGGACACGGGCGGGTCTACGAGCAGTACTTC. This encodes CASSTGHGRVYEQYF. The chain carries TRBV7-2 and TRBJ2-7; TRBD1 is a possible D gene (6 bases). Trimming took 5 bases from V and 3 from J, leaving 17 bases between them. The CDR3 has 15 residues. CDR1 and CDR2 (germline): SGHTA, FQGNSA.

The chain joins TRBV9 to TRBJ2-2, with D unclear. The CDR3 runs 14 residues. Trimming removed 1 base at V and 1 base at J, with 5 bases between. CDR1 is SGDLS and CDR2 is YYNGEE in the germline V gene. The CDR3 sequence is CASSVSGNTGELFF. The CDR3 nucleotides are TGTGCCAGCAGCGTATCAGGGAACACCGGGGAGCTGTTTTTT. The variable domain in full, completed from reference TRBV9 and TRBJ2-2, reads DSGVTQTPKHLITATGQRVTLRCSPRSGDLSVYWYQQSLDQGLQFLIQYYNGEERAKGNILERFSAQQFPDLHSELNLSSLELGDSALYFCASSVSGNTGELFFGEGSRLTVL.

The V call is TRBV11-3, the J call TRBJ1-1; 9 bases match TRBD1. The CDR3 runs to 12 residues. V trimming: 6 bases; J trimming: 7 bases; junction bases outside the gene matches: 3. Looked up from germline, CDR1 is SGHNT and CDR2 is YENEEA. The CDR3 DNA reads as TGTGCCAGCAGTCGGACAGGGGATGAAGCTTTCTTT. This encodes CASSRTGDEAFF.

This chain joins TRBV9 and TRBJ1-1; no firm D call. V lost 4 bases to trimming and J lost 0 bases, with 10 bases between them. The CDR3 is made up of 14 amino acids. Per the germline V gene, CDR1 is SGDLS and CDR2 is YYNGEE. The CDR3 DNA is TGTGCCAGCAGCAGCGAGGGTTTGAACACTGAAGCTTTCTTT. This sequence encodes CASSSEGLNTEAFF.

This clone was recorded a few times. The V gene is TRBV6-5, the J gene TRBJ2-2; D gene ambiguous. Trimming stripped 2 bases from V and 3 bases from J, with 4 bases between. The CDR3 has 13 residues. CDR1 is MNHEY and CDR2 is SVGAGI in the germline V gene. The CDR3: CASSYGHTGELFF. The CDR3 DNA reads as TGTGCCAGCAGTTACGGCCACACCGGGGAGCTGTTTTTT.